This passage covers 19 T cell receptor beta chains from one sample sequenced in a study of T-cell memory formation after mild COVID-19. TCRdb re-called the 5' RACE reads through MiXCR, storing one row per CDR3 protein. The sample lists approximately 490,000 distinct CDR3 sequences; about a fifth were seen once. Material for sequencing was PBMCs or a T cell subset sorted from them (not recorded which). The receptors stem from an adult woman who had mild COVID-19 (a few samples of this study predate the infection). Cell type and time point are not known.

The chain links TRBV20-1 to TRBJ1-1, with TRBD1 identical over 8 bases. The CDR3 sequence is 16 residues long. V was clipped by 3 bases and J by 0 bases; unmatched bases: 9. Germline V gives CDR1 DFQATT, CDR2 SNEGSKA (reference sequence). This CDR3 reads CSARGAGGGMNTEAFF. The CDR3, as DNA: TGCAGTGCTAGGGGAGCAGGGGGCGGGATGAACACTGAAGCTTTCTTT.

This clonotype was observed a handful of times. The chain is built from TRBV14 and TRBJ2-5; 8 bases map to TRBD1. The CDR3 extends over 16 amino acids. Germline-derived CDR1 and CDR2 are SGHDN and FVKESK. The J segment lost 0 bases and the V segment lost 4 bases, leaving 7 bases of the junction unmatched. The CDR3 nucleotides read TGTGCCAGCAGCCCCAGAGGGACAGGTGACCAAGAGACCCAGTACTTC. Protein product: CASSPRGTGDQETQYF.

In its sample, this clonotype was seen many times. The chain employs TRBV5-1 and TRBJ2-2, with D perhaps matching TRBD1 or TRBD2 (5 bases each). CDR1 SGHRS and CDR2 YFSETQ come from the germline V gene. CDR3 length: 15 amino acids. Trimming stripped 4 bases from V and 0 bases from J, with 10 bases between. CDR3: CASSPRGANTGELFF. DNA for the CDR3: TGCGCCAGCAGCCCCAGAGGGGCGAACACCGGGGAGCTGTTTTTT.

V is TRBV5-1 and J is TRBJ2-3, with TRBD1 identical over 7 bases. This CDR3 region has 16 residues. After removal of 3 bases from V and 6 bases from J, the junction contained 13 bases not matched to a gene. Germline V lookup: CDR1 SGHRS, CDR2 YFSETQ. DNA of the CDR3: TGCGCCAGCAGCTCCCCAGGGACAGACCCTTCCGATACGCAGTATTTT. Amino acids: CASSSPGTDPSDTQYF.

In its sample, this clonotype was seen a few times. V gene TRBV5-1 combines with J gene TRBJ2-1, with 12 bases that match TRBD2. CDR1 is SGHRS and CDR2 is YFSETQ in the germline V gene. V lost 3 bases to trimming and J lost 0 bases; unmatched junction nucleotides: 10. The CDR3 spans 19 residues. CDR3 protein: CASSSRLASGRASYNEQFF. The CDR3 DNA sequence: TGCGCCAGCAGCTCTAGGTTGGCTAGCGGGAGGGCCTCCTACAATGAGCAGTTCTTC. The variable domain in full, completed from reference TRBV5-1 and TRBJ2-1, reads KAGVTQTPRYLIKTRGQQVTLSCSPISGHRSVSWYQQTPGQGLQFLFEYFSETQRNKGNFPGRFSGRQFSNSRSEMNVSTLELGDSALYLCASSSRLASGRASYNEQFFGPGTRLTVL.

This clonotype was picked up a small number of times. The rearrangement uses TRBV5-1 and TRBJ1-1, with D possibly matching TRBD1 (5 bases). CDR1 and CDR2 from the germline V gene are SGHRS and YFSETQ. Trimming shortened V by 0 bases and J by 5 bases, and 14 bases separated the two germline ends. The CDR3 is made up of 15 amino acids. The CDR3 loop is CASSLDAGTRTEAFF. The CDR3 DNA follows: TGCGCCAGCAGCTTGGACGCGGGGACCAGAACTGAAGCTTTCTTT.

There are a few counts of this clonotype. This chain joins TRBV12-3 or TRBV12-4 and TRBJ1-1, with D tentatively TRBD1 (6 bases). This CDR3 contains 14 residues. The V end was cut by 6 bases, the J end by 6 bases, with 17 bases between. CDR3 sequence reads: CASRLDIQGAEAFF. The CDR3 nucleotides are TGTGCCAGCAGGCTAGACATACAGGGAGCTGAAGCTTTCTTT.

This clonotype showed up many times. This chain uses TRBV5-1 with TRBJ2-1; D might be TRBD1 (5 bases). Trimming left V 0 bases short and J 0 bases short, with 10 bases between. The CDR3 has 16 amino acids. Germline CDR1 is SGHRS and CDR2 is YFSETQ. CDR3 sequence reads: CASSLGGLSSYNEQFF. In DNA form, the CDR3 reads TGCGCCAGCAGCTTGGGGGGCCTTAGCTCCTACAATGAGCAGTTCTTC.

The chain uses TRBV27 and TRBJ2-7; D is perhaps TRBD1 (6 bases). Trimming cost V 10 bases and J 0 bases, with 13 bases left between them. The CDR3 runs to 13 residues. Germline lookup yields CDR1 MNHEY and CDR2 SMNVEV (reference sequence). In nucleotides, the CDR3 is TGTGCCACCGGCAGGGGCCGCTCCTACGAGCAGTACTTC. This encodes CATGRGRSYEQYF.

A few counts support this clonotype. The V and J genes are TRBV7-8 and TRBJ2-7; D possibly matches TRBD1 or TRBD2 (5 bases each). V lost 5 bases and J 8 bases, leaving 22 bases between the germline ends. Germline CDR1 SGHVS, CDR2 FQNEAQ. CDR3 length: 15 amino acids. The CDR3: CASSTGTGIPIQQYF. CDR3 coding DNA: TGTGCCAGCAGCACCGGGACCGGGATCCCTATCCAGCAGTACTTC.

The rearrangement joins TRBV7-8 to TRBJ1-2, with D possibly being TRBD1 (5 bases). This CDR3 is 15 amino acids long. Germline V CDR1 and CDR2: SGHVS, FQNEAQ. Trimming took 5 bases from V and 3 from J, leaving 16 bases between them. The CDR3 protein is CASSPGWAQHYGYTF. The CDR3 DNA is TGTGCCAGCAGCCCAGGGTGGGCACAACACTATGGCTACACCTTC.

V usage is TRBV6-2 or TRBV6-3 and J usage is TRBJ2-3, with TRBD2 matching 10 bases. Germline lookup yields CDR1 MNHEY and CDR2 SVGEGT. The CDR3 contains 16 residues. V shed 2 bases and J 1 base; nucleotides not matched to a gene: 3. DNA for the CDR3: TGTGCCAGCAGTTACGGACTAGCGGATCGCACAGATACGCAGTATTTT. The encoded protein is CASSYGLADRTDTQYF.

This clonotype was seen a handful of times. This chain connects TRBV7-7 to TRBJ2-1; D tentatively reads TRBD1 or TRBD2 (6 bases each). Germline loops: CDR1 SSHAT, CDR2 FNYEAQ (reference sequence). This CDR3 is built from 13 residues. V was trimmed by 2 bases and J by 8 bases, leaving 10 bases between them. CDR3 region: CASSLNREDEQFF. CDR3 coding DNA: TGTGCCAGCAGCTTAAACAGGGAGGATGAGCAGTTCTTC.

This clonotype was found a few times. V usage is TRBV7-3 and J usage is TRBJ2-3; a weak D match, TRBD2 (7 bases). V was trimmed by 5 bases and J by 3 bases, leaving 18 bases between them. The germline CDR1 and CDR2 sequences are SGHTA and FQGTGA. This CDR3 contains 16 residues. DNA of the CDR3: TGTGCCAGCAGCCCCCGCTGGGGGGGGCCAACAGATACGCAGTATTTT. It translates to CASSPRWGGPTDTQYF.

V and J are TRBV6-4 and TRBJ2-7; 12 nucleotides match TRBD2. V lost 6 bases, J lost 0 bases, and 3 bases stayed unmatched. The CDR3 is made up of 15 amino acids. CDR1 MRHNA and CDR2 SNTAGT come from the germline V gene. The chain's CDR3 is CASRATSGGSYEQYF. CDR3 in DNA: TGTGCCAGCAGGGCGACTAGCGGGGGCTCCTACGAGCAGTACTTC.

The chain couples TRBV24-1 to TRBJ2-7; D may be TRBD1 or TRBD2 (5 bases each). Per the germline V gene, CDR1 is KGHDR and CDR2 is SFDVKD. The CDR3 extends over 14 amino acids. V lost 4 bases, J lost 2 bases, and 11 bases lay in between. CDR3 region: CATSDPGTPYEQYF. CDR3 sequence (DNA): TGTGCCACCAGTGACCCAGGGACCCCCTACGAGCAGTACTTC.

The chain carries TRBV2 and TRBJ2-6; no reliable D call. V shed 4 bases and J shed 4 bases, with 2 bases lying between them. Germline V gene lookup returns CDR1 SNHLY and CDR2 FYNNEI. The CDR3 sequence is 12 residues long. The CDR3 here is CASSVGANVLTF. DNA for the CDR3: TGTGCCAGCAGTGTAGGGGCCAACGTCCTGACTTTC.

This clonotype has just a few counts. The genes are TRBV3-1 and TRBJ1-2; possibly TRBD1 for D (5 bases). CDR1 and CDR2 from the germline V gene are LGHDT and YNNKEL (reference sequence). This CDR3 has 15 residues. Deletions cut 3 bases from V and 0 bases from J, with 11 bases between. CDR3 residues: CASSHAAGSNYGYTF. CDR3 in DNA: TGTGCCAGCAGCCACGCGGCAGGGTCTAACTATGGCTACACCTTC.

This clonotype was observed a handful of times. The rearrangement links TRBV12-3 or TRBV12-4 to TRBJ2-7; D not resolved. This CDR3 is 14 amino acids long. With 7 bases removed from V and 3 bases from J, the gap between germline ends came to 16 bases. Here the CDR3 DNA reads TGTGCCAGCACCCCCTCGCCTACGATCTACGAGCAGTACTTC. It translates to CASTPSPTIYEQYF.